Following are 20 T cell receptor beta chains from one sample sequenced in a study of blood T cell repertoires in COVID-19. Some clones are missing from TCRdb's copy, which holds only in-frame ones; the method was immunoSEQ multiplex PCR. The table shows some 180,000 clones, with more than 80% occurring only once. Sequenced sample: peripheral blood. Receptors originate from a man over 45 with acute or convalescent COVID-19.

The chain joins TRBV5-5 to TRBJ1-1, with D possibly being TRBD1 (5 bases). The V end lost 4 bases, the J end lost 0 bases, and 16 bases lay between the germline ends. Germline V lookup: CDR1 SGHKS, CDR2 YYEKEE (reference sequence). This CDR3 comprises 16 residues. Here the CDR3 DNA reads TGTGCCAGCAGCATAGGACAAGACCGTCTGAACACTGAAGCTTTCTTT. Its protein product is CASSIGQDRLNTEAFF. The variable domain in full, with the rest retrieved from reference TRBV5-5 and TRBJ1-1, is DAGVTQSPTHLIKTRGQQVTLRCSPISGHKSVSWYQQVLGQGPQFIFQYYEKEERGRGNFPDRFSARQFPNYSSELNVNALLLGDSALYLCASSIGQDRLNTEAFFGQGTRLTVV.

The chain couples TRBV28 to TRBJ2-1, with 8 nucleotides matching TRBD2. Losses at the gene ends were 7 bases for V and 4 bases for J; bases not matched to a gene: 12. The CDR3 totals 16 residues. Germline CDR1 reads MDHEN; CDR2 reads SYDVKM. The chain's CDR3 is CASTERQRGWYNEQFF. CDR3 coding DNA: TGTGCCAGCACCGAAAGGCAGCGGGGGTGGTACAATGAGCAGTTCTTC. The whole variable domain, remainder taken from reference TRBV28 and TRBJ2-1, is DVKVTQSSRYLVKRTGEKVFLECVQDMDHENMFWYRQDPGLGLRLIYFSYDVKMKEKGDIPEGYSVSREKKERFSLILESASTNQTSMYLCASTERQRGWYNEQFFGPGTRLTVL.

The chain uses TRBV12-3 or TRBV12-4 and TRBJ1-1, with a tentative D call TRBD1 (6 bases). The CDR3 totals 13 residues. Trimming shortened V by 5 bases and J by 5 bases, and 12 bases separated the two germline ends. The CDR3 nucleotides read TGTGCCAGCAGTCTTGGACAGCGGACTGAAGCTTTCTTT. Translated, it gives CASSLGQRTEAFF.

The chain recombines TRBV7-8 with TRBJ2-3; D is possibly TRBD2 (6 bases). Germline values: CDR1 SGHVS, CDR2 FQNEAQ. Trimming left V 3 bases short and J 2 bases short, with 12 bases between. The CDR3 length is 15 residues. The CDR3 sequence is CASSLGSGFTDTQYF. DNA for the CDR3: TGTGCCAGCAGCTTGGGTAGCGGATTCACAGATACGCAGTATTTT.

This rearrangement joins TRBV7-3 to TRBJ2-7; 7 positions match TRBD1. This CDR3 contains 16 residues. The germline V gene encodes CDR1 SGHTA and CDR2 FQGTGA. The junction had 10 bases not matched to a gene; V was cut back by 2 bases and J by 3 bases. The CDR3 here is CASSLLARDRDYEQYF. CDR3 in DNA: TGTGCCAGCAGCTTACTGGCACGTGACAGGGACTACGAGCAGTACTTC.

CDR3 bases: TGTGCCAGCAGGGGACACATTGATAATTCACCCCTCCACTTT. Residues: CASRGHIDNSPLHF. The V and J genes are TRBV27 and TRBJ1-6, with D possibly being TRBD1 (6 bases). This CDR3 has 14 amino acids. V was clipped by 6 bases and J by 5 bases, with 11 bases between them. Germline CDR1 reads MNHEY; CDR2 reads SMNVEV (reference sequence).

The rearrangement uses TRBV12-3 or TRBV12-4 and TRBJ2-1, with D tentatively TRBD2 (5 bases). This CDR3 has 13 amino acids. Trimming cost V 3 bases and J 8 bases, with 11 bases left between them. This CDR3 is CASSLRTLDEQFF. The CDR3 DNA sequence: TGTGCCAGCAGTTTGAGGACTCTCGATGAGCAGTTCTTC.

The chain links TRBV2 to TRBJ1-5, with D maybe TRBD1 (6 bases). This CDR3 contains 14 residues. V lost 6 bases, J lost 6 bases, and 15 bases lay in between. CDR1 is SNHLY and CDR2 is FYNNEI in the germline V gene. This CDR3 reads CASRRGGGGQPQHF. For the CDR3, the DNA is TGTGCCAGCAGAAGAGGGGGTGGGGGTCAGCCCCAGCATTTT.

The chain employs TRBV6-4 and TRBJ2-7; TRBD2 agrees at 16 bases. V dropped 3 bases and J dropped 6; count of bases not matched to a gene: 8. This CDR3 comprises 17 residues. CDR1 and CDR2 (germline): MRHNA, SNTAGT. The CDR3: CASSESGTSGGAGEQYV. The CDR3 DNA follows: TGTGCCAGCAGTGAATCCGGGACTAGCGGGGGGGCCGGCGAGCAGTACGTC.

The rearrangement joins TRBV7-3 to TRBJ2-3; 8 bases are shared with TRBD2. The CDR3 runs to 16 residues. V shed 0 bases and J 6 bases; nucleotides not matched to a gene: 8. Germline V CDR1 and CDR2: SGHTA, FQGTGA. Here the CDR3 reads CASSLTGRGVSDTQYF. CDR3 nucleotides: TGTGCCAGCAGCTTAACCGGGCGGGGGGTCAGCGATACGCAGTATTTT.

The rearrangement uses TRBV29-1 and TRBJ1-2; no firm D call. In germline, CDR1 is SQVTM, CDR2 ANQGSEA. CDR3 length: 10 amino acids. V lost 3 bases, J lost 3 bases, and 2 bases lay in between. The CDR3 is CSVDYYGYTF. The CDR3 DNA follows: TGCAGCGTTGACTACTATGGCTACACCTTC.

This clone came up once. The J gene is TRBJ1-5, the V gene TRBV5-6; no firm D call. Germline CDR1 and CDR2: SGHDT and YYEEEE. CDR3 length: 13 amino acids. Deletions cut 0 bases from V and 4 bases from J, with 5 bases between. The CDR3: CASSLAVNQPQHF. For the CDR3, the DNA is TGTGCCAGCAGCTTGGCCGTAAATCAGCCCCAGCATTTT.

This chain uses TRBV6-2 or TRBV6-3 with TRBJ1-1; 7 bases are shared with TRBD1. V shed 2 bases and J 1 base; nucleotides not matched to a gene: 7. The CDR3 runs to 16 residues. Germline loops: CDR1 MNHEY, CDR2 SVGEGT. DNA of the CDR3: TGTGCCAGCAGTTACGGGCGACAGGGTTGGAACACTGAAGCTTTCTTT. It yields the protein CASSYGRQGWNTEAFF.

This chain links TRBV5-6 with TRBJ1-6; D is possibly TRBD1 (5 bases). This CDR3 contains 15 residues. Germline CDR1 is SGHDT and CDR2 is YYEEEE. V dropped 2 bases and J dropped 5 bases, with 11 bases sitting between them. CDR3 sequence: CASSFWGRNNSPLHF. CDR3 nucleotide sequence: TGTGCCAGCAGCTTTTGGGGCAGGAATAATTCACCCCTCCACTTT.

Here the CDR3 reads CASSPRQGGLTDTQYF. CDR3 sequence (DNA): TGTGCCAGCAGCCCCCGACAGGGCGGGTTGACAGATACGCAGTATTTT. The J gene is TRBJ2-3, the V gene TRBV3-1 (or the pseudogene TRBV3-2); 7 positions match TRBD1. This CDR3 comprises 16 residues. CDR1 and CDR2 from the germline V gene are LGHDT and YNNKEL (reference sequence). V shed 4 bases, J shed 3 bases, and the junction held 10 bases outside the gene matches.

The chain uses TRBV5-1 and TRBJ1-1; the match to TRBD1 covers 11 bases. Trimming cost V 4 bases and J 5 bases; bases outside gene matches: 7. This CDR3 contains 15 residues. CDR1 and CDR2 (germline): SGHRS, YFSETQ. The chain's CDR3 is CASSGTGTGGTEAFF. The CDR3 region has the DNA TGCGCCAGCAGCGGAACCGGGACAGGGGGTACTGAAGCTTTCTTT.

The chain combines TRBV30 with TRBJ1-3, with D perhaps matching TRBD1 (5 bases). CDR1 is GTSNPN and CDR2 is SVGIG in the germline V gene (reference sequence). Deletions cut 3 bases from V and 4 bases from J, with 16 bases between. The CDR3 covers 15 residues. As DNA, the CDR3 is TGTGCCTGGAGAGACAGCAGACTGATAGGAAACACCATATATTTT. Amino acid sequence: CAWRDSRLIGNTIYF.

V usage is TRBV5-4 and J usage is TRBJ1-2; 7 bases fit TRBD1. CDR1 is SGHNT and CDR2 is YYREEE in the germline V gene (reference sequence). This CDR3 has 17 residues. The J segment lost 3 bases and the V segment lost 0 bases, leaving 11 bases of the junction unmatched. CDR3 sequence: CASSLGARDRRYYGYTF. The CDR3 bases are TGTGCCAGCAGCTTGGGGGCCCGGGACAGACGATACTATGGCTACACCTTC.

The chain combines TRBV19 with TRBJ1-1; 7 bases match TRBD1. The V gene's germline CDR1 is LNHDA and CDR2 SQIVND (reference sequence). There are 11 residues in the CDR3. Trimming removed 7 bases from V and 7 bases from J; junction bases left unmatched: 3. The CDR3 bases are TGTGCCAGTAAAGACAGGGATGAAGCTTTCTTT. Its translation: CASKDRDEAFF.

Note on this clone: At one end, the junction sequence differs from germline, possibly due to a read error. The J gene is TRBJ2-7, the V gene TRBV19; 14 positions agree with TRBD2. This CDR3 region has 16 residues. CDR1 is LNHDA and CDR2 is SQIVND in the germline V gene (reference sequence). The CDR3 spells CASSIGLAGGRREQYF. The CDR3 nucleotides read TGTGCCAGTAGCATAGGACTAGCGGGAGGTCGGCGCGAGCAGTACTTC.